The rows below give T cell receptor beta chains drawn from one sample of a study of spatial heterogeneity in lung cancer. TCRdb recomputed calls from the 5' RACE reads with MiXCR, one row per CDR3 protein. This table has about 15,000 distinct CDR3 sequences, approximately 8.5% appearing once. Sequenced material: PBMCs, taken at surgery. Source of these receptors: a female donor with early-stage non-small cell lung cancer. Each CDR3 is given with its conserved first and last residue. The D gene is left open where the match is weak. Expanded clones are given a class, and other clones once, few, many or no size at all.

clone_size j_call d_call v_call cdr3_aa cdr3_nt
many TRBJ2-3 TRBD2 TRBV12-3/TRBV12-4 CASSPKTSLSTDTQYF TGTGCCAGCAGTCCTAAGACTAGCCTTTCCACAGATACGCAGTATTTT
few TRBJ2-3 . TRBV7-2 CASSLAYTSTDTQYF TGTGCCAGCAGCTTAGCCTATACTAGCACAGATACGCAGTATTTT
many TRBJ1-2 . TRBV6-4 CASSAGPWNYGYTF TGTGCCAGCAGTGCAGGGCCCTGGAACTATGGCTACACCTTC
. TRBJ2-2 TRBD2 TRBV27 CASSLSGLAGGYVGELFF TGTGCCAGCAGTTTATCGGGCCTAGCGGGAGGGTACGTCGGGGAGCTGTTTTTT
many TRBJ1-3 . TRBV19 CASSIGYIGNTIYF TGTGCCAGTAGTATCGGATACATAGGAAACACCATATATTTT
many TRBJ2-2 TRBD2 TRBV9 CASSELAGVGTGELFF TGTGCCAGCAGCGAGCTAGCGGGAGTTGGGACCGGGGAGCTGTTTTTT
few TRBJ2-7 TRBD1 TRBV6-2/TRBV6-3 CASSPRGQGHEQYF TGTGCCAGCAGTCCGAGGGGGCAGGGACACGAGCAGTACTTC
. TRBJ2-7 . TRBV4-2 CVSSQVATEQYF TGTGTCAGCAGCCAGGTAGCAACCGAGCAGTACTTC
many TRBJ2-5 TRBD1 TRBV12-3/TRBV12-4 CASSAGDRAQETQYF TGTGCCAGCAGTGCCGGTGACAGGGCCCAAGAGACCCAGTACTTC
many TRBJ2-5 . TRBV20-1 CSASNTAQETQYF TGCAGTGCTAGTAACACCGCGCAAGAGACCCAGTACTTC
many TRBJ1-6 TRBD1 TRBV18 CASSPTGGFNSPLHF TGTGCCAGCTCACCGACAGGGGGATTTAATTCACCCCTCCACTTT
few TRBJ1-5 . TRBV5-5 CASSLAGPRSNQPQHF TGTGCCAGCAGCTTGGCCGGCCCGCGTAGCAATCAGCCCCAGCATTTT
. TRBJ1-4 . TRBV5-4 CASSPRGGQTNEKLFF TGTGCCAGCAGCCCGAGAGGGGGACAAACTAATGAAAAACTGTTTTTT
many TRBJ2-7 . TRBV28 CASSRRSGAYEQYF TGTGCCAGCAGCCGGAGGAGTGGCGCCTACGAGCAGTACTTC
many TRBJ1-2 . TRBV18 CASSPPANLYGYTF TGTGCCAGCTCACCTCCCGCCAACCTTTATGGCTACACCTTC
many TRBJ1-2 . TRBV30 CAWSPLPNYGYTF TGTGCCTGGAGTCCTTTACCTAACTATGGCTACACCTTC
many TRBJ2-5 . TRBV7-2 CASSLISREETQYF TGTGCCAGCAGCTTAATCTCCAGGGAAGAGACCCAGTACTTC
many TRBJ1-4 . TRBV6-2/TRBV6-3 CASSPSGTFEKLFF TGTGCCAGCAGTCCCAGTGGGACATTCGAAAAACTGTTTTTT
few TRBJ2-5 . TRBV11-2 CASSLGETQYF TGTGCCAGCAGCTTGGGGGAGACCCAGTACTTC
few TRBJ1-1 . TRBV20-1 CSARAEGRMTEAFF TGCAGTGCTAGAGCAGAGGGGAGGATGACTGAAGCTTTCTTT
many TRBJ2-5 . TRBV20-1 CSARVFGGTQETQYF TGCAGTGCTAGAGTGTTTGGTGGGACACAAGAGACCCAGTACTTC
many TRBJ2-1 . TRBV5-1 CASSSPGARSYNEQFF TGCGCCAGCAGCTCACCAGGGGCTCGCTCCTACAATGAGCAGTTCTTC
many TRBJ2-3 TRBD2 TRBV6-6 CASSYSGRLAGGDTQYF TGTGCCAGCAGTTACTCGGGTCGATTAGCGGGAGGAGATACGCAGTATTTT
. TRBJ1-2 TRBD1 TRBV3-1 CASSQMGQGHGYTF TGTGCCAGCAGCCAAATGGGACAGGGGCATGGCTACACCTTC
. TRBJ2-4 . TRBV6-5 CASSTGGGRASGSKNIQYF TGTGCCAGCAGTACGGGCGGAGGGAGAGCAAGCGGGTCCAAAAACATTCAGTACTTC
many TRBJ2-1 TRBD2 TRBV7-2 CASSFSPAGARFF TGTGCCAGCAGCTTTTCTCCAGCGGGAGCGCGGTTCTTC
many TRBJ2-1 . TRBV19 CASSIPPDEQFF TGTGCCAGTAGTATTCCGCCCGACGAGCAGTTCTTC
. TRBJ2-7 TRBD1 TRBV18 CASSPPGQGTYEQYF TGTGCCAGCTCACCACCGGGACAGGGTACCTACGAGCAGTACTTC
many TRBJ1-5 . TRBV6-1 CASSPSNQPQHF TGTGCCAGCAGTCCTAGCAATCAGCCCCAGCATTTT
many TRBJ2-7 TRBD1 TRBV7-2 CASSLQPGGATYEQYF TGTGCCAGCAGCTTACAACCAGGGGGTGCCACCTACGAGCAGTACTTC
many TRBJ2-5 TRBD2 TRBV7-8 CASSLTSGGGETQYF TGTGCCAGCAGCCTTACTAGCGGGGGAGGAGAGACCCAGTACTTC
many TRBJ1-5 . TRBV2 CASSPLTGLSNQPQHF TGTGCCAGCAGCCCATTGACAGGCCTAAGCAATCAGCCCCAGCATTTT
many TRBJ1-1 . TRBV20-1 CSAIEGPREAFF TGCAGTGCTATCGAGGGGCCCAGGGAAGCTTTCTTT
. TRBJ1-1 . TRBV10-3 CAIRRGMNTEAFF TGTGCCATCAGGAGGGGGATGAACACTGAAGCTTTCTTT
many TRBJ1-3 . TRBV5-1 CASSLANRRNTIYF TGCGCCAGCAGCTTGGCAAACAGAAGAAACACCATATATTTT
many TRBJ2-5 . TRBV7-2 CASSLGQPMQETQYF TGTGCCAGCAGCTTAGGTCAGCCAATGCAAGAGACCCAGTACTTC
many TRBJ2-3 . TRBV4-2 CASSPNPTTSYTQYF TGTGCCAGCAGCCCAAATCCAACGACTAGTTATACGCAGTATTTT
many TRBJ2-5 TRBD2 TRBV18 CASSPGLGQETQYF TGTGCCAGCTCACCAGGACTAGGGCAAGAGACCCAGTACTTC
many TRBJ2-2 TRBD2 TRBV4-2 CASSQDLAGNNGELFF TGTGCCAGCAGCCAAGACCTAGCGGGGAATAACGGGGAGCTGTTTTTT
few TRBJ2-5 TRBD1 TRBV6-5 CASSYSPADRSETQYF TGTGCCAGCAGTTACTCACCCGCGGACAGGTCGGAGACCCAGTACTTC
. TRBJ2-7 . TRBV29-1 CSVVSTGEGMQYF TGCAGCGTTGTATCGACAGGCGAGGGCATGCAGTACTTC
many TRBJ2-1 TRBD2 TRBV11-3 CASSLGDSGAYNEQFF TGTGCCAGCAGCTTAGGTGATAGCGGGGCCTACAATGAGCAGTTCTTC
. TRBJ2-7 . TRBV28 CASSLGPDFGSYEQYF TGTGCCAGCAGTTTGGGGCCAGATTTCGGGAGCTACGAGCAGTACTTC
. TRBJ2-3 . TRBV15 CATSSDRDTQYF TGTGCCACCAGCAGCGACCGGGATACGCAGTATTTT
many TRBJ2-1 TRBD2 TRBV11-2 CASSRSGSADEQFF TGTGCCAGCAGCCGTAGCGGGAGTGCTGATGAGCAGTTCTTC